This T cell receptor (beta chain) is drawn from a study of blood T cells in healthy people across ages. A second PCR, run for about 6 to 11 cycles, used a sample-barcoded 5' primer plus a J-beta primer mix. Carrying 12 random nucleotides, a template-switch adaptor labeled each individual cDNA molecule. Each CDR3 protein gets one entry after TCRdb re-called the 5' RACE reads with MiXCR. The sample shows more than 650,000 distinct CDR3 sequences, 22% of them seen only once. Concerning this clonotype: The antigen is not known.

Whole-study findings and limits: Long-lived donors had more naive CD4+ cells and higher diversity than aged donors. With naive T cell percentage, TCR beta diversity showed a strong correlation.

CDR1 is LGHNA, CDR2 YSLEER, per germline. The CDR3 runs 13 residues. V lost 3 bases, J lost 5 bases, and 10 bases lay in between. This TCR was recovered from an older man in good health. The sequencing input was blood. The chain employs TRBV4-3 and TRBJ2-5; no reliable D call. The CDR3, as DNA: TGCGCCAGCAGCCAGACGGACGGGGAGACCCAGTACTTC. Its protein is CASSQTDGETQYF.